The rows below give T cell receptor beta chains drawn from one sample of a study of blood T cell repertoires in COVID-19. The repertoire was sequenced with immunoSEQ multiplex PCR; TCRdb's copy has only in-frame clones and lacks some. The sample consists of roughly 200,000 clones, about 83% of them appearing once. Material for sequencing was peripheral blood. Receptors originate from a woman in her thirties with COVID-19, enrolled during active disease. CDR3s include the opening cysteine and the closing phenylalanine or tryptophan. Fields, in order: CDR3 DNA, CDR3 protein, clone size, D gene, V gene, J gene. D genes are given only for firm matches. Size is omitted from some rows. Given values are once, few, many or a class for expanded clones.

CDR3nt: TGTGCCAGCAGCCTCAGGGGGGCTAACTATGGCTACACCTTC
CDR3aa: CASSLRGANYGYTF
abundance: -
d_gene: TRBD1
v_gene: TRBV6-5
j_gene: TRBJ1-2

CDR3nt: TGTGCCAGCAGTTACTCTGGCCCGCGGCACACTGAAGCTTTCTTT
CDR3aa: CASSYSGPRHTEAFF
abundance: once
d_gene: -
v_gene: TRBV6-2/TRBV6-3
j_gene: TRBJ1-1

CDR3nt: TGTGCCAGCAGACCGGGGGAGGGAGTTGAAGCTTTCTTT
CDR3aa: CASRPGEGVEAFF
abundance: -
d_gene: -
v_gene: TRBV5-6
j_gene: TRBJ1-1

CDR3nt: TGTGCCAGCAGCAATCACCCCGCGGCAGGGTATAGCAATCAGCCCCAGCATTTT
CDR3aa: CASSNHPAAGYSNQPQHF
abundance: -
d_gene: -
v_gene: TRBV6-2/TRBV6-3
j_gene: TRBJ1-5

CDR3nt: TGCGCCAGCAGCCAAGAACAGGGGTACTATGGCTACACCTTC
CDR3aa: CASSQEQGYYGYTF
abundance: -
d_gene: TRBD1
v_gene: TRBV4-1
j_gene: TRBJ1-2

CDR3nt: TGTGCCAGCAGCAACCAACAGGGCGCGGGCTATGGCTACACCTTC
CDR3aa: CASSNQQGAGYGYTF
abundance: once
d_gene: -
v_gene: TRBV6-5
j_gene: TRBJ1-2

CDR3nt: TGTGCCAGTAGTTACAGCAACTATGGCTACACCTTC
CDR3aa: CASSYSNYGYTF
abundance: once
d_gene: -
v_gene: TRBV19
j_gene: TRBJ1-2

CDR3nt: TGTGCCAGCAGAAGGGACAGGGGGAACACTGAAGCTTTCTTT
CDR3aa: CASRRDRGNTEAFF
abundance: -
d_gene: TRBD1
v_gene: TRBV2
j_gene: TRBJ1-1

CDR3nt: TGCGCCAGCAGCCAAGAGGTGGGGCGGGGCCCCCCCCGGGATACGCAGTATTTT
CDR3aa: CASSQEVGRGPPRDTQYF
abundance: -
d_gene: -
v_gene: TRBV4-3
j_gene: TRBJ2-3

CDR3nt: TGTGCCAGCAGCGGGATGACAGGGGGCCTCACTGAAGCTTTCTTT
CDR3aa: CASSGMTGGLTEAFF
abundance: -
d_gene: TRBD1
v_gene: TRBV7-3
j_gene: TRBJ1-1

CDR3nt: TGTGCCAGCAGTGGGGCATACACTGAAGCTTTCTTT
CDR3aa: CASSGAYTEAFF
abundance: -
d_gene: -
v_gene: TRBV12-3/TRBV12-4
j_gene: TRBJ1-1

CDR3nt: TGCGCCAGCAGCCAAGAAGGGGCGGGATTCAAAGGCAATCAGCCCCAGCATTTT
CDR3aa: CASSQEGAGFKGNQPQHF
abundance: -
d_gene: -
v_gene: TRBV4-1
j_gene: TRBJ1-5

CDR3nt: TGTGCCACCAGTATGGGACTAGCGGGAGGGGATGAGACCCAGTACTTC
CDR3aa: CATSMGLAGGDETQYF
abundance: -
d_gene: TRBD2
v_gene: TRBV15
j_gene: TRBJ2-5

CDR3nt: TGTGCCAGCAGCTTAGGCAGGACAGGGTTCGGAAACACCATATATTTT
CDR3aa: CASSLGRTGFGNTIYF
abundance: -
d_gene: TRBD1
v_gene: TRBV7-2
j_gene: TRBJ1-3

CDR3nt: TGCGCCAGCAGCTTGGAAGGGGTCCGGGATACGCAGTATTTT
CDR3aa: CASSLEGVRDTQYF
abundance: -
d_gene: -
v_gene: TRBV5-1
j_gene: TRBJ2-3

CDR3nt: TGCGCCAGCAGCCGGTCAGGGGGCGTGCGGAACTATGGCTACACCTTC
CDR3aa: CASSRSGGVRNYGYTF
abundance: -
d_gene: TRBD1
v_gene: TRBV4-1
j_gene: TRBJ1-2

CDR3nt: TGTGCCAGCAGGGGGATGCCCCGGGGTAGGGATGAGCAGTTCTTC
CDR3aa: CASRGMPRGRDEQFF
abundance: -
d_gene: -
v_gene: TRBV7-9
j_gene: TRBJ2-1

CDR3nt: TGTGCCAGCAGTTACTCTCCGGCCGGGGAGCAGTACTTC
CDR3aa: CASSYSPAGEQYF
abundance: -
d_gene: -
v_gene: TRBV6-2/TRBV6-3
j_gene: TRBJ2-7

CDR3nt: TGTGCCAGCAGTTTAGGTGCCGGGACAGGGTTT
CDR3aa: CASSLGAGTGF
abundance: -
d_gene: TRBD1
v_gene: TRBV12-3/TRBV12-4
j_gene: TRBJ1-3

CDR3nt: TGTGCCAGCAGTGACATTAGCGGGAACACCGGGGAGCTGTTTTTT
CDR3aa: CASSDISGNTGELFF
abundance: -
d_gene: -
v_gene: TRBV6-4
j_gene: TRBJ2-2

CDR3nt: TGTGCCAGCAGTGAGGGAGGAAGCAATCAGCCCCAGCATTTT
CDR3aa: CASSEGGSNQPQHF
abundance: -
d_gene: -
v_gene: TRBV25-1
j_gene: TRBJ1-5

CDR3nt: TGCGCCAGCAGCTTGTTCGTGGGACAGGGGGTAACCGAGCAGTACTTC
CDR3aa: CASSLFVGQGVTEQYF
abundance: -
d_gene: TRBD1
v_gene: TRBV5-1
j_gene: TRBJ2-7

CDR3nt: TGTGCCAGCAGCTTTCCCCAAGCGGGAGGGAGGGTAGATACGCAGTATTTT
CDR3aa: CASSFPQAGGRVDTQYF
abundance: -
d_gene: TRBD2
v_gene: TRBV5-6
j_gene: TRBJ2-3

CDR3nt: TGTGCCAGCAGTTTCCATGGACGGGGAAACACCGGGGAGCTGTTTTTT
CDR3aa: CASSFHGRGNTGELFF
abundance: -
d_gene: -
v_gene: TRBV5-5
j_gene: TRBJ2-2

CDR3nt: TGTGCCACCAGTGACCTGACAGGGGTAGGGTACAATGAGCAGTTCTTC
CDR3aa: CATSDLTGVGYNEQFF
abundance: few
d_gene: TRBD1
v_gene: TRBV24-1
j_gene: TRBJ2-1

CDR3nt: TGCGCCAGCAGCCAAGACTGGGGACAGGGCGGCGGGGAGCTGTTTTTT
CDR3aa: CASSQDWGQGGGELFF
abundance: -
d_gene: TRBD1
v_gene: TRBV4-1
j_gene: TRBJ2-2

CDR3nt: TGTGCCTGGAGTGTTGAGGGCCTGGGCACTGAAGCTTTCTTT
CDR3aa: CAWSVEGLGTEAFF
abundance: once
d_gene: -
v_gene: TRBV30
j_gene: TRBJ1-1

CDR3nt: TGTGCCTGGAGAGACAGTAAGGCCCAGTACTTC
CDR3aa: CAWRDSKAQYF
abundance: -
d_gene: -
v_gene: TRBV30
j_gene: TRBJ2-5

CDR3nt: TGCGCCAGCAGCTTGGGACAAATTGAAGGTGGCTACACCTTC
CDR3aa: CASSLGQIEGGYTF
abundance: once
d_gene: -
v_gene: TRBV5-1
j_gene: TRBJ1-2

CDR3nt: TGTGCCATCGGACAGGCAACTTATAATTCACCCCTCCACTTT
CDR3aa: CAIGQATYNSPLHF
abundance: -
d_gene: TRBD1
v_gene: TRBV6-5
j_gene: TRBJ1-6

CDR3nt: TGTGCCAGCAGCTTAGATCGCCGGGGGTATTATGAGCAGTTCTTC
CDR3aa: CASSLDRRGYYEQFF
abundance: many
d_gene: -
v_gene: TRBV11-2
j_gene: TRBJ2-1

CDR3nt: TGTGCCAGCAGCCCGCACTCGGAGTCCTACGAGCAGTACTTC
CDR3aa: CASSPHSESYEQYF
abundance: -
d_gene: -
v_gene: TRBV16
j_gene: TRBJ2-7

CDR3nt: TGTGCCAGCAGTTTCCTCCACCCGAGCTCCTACAATGAGCAGTTCTTC
CDR3aa: CASSFLHPSSYNEQFF
abundance: -
d_gene: -
v_gene: TRBV6-5
j_gene: TRBJ2-1

CDR3nt: TGTGCCAGTAGTATTAGCGGGGGGGACACCGGGGAGCTGTTTTTT
CDR3aa: CASSISGGDTGELFF
abundance: -
d_gene: TRBD2
v_gene: TRBV19
j_gene: TRBJ2-2

CDR3nt: TGTGCCACCAGTGATTTGGGGCGGGGGCACAGCACAGATACGCAGTATTTT
CDR3aa: CATSDLGRGHSTDTQYF
abundance: -
d_gene: -
v_gene: TRBV24-1
j_gene: TRBJ2-3

CDR3nt: TGTGCCAGCTCACCGGAGACTGTCAACACTGAAGCTTTCTTT
CDR3aa: CASSPETVNTEAFF
abundance: -
d_gene: -
v_gene: TRBV18
j_gene: TRBJ1-1

CDR3nt: TGTGCCAGTAGTGCCACAACGGGACAGGGTCGTCTAAACTCTGGAAACACCATATATTTT
CDR3aa: CASSATTGQGRLNSGNTIYF
abundance: -
d_gene: TRBD1
v_gene: TRBV19
j_gene: TRBJ1-3

CDR3nt: TGTGCCAGCAGCTTTTCTGACAGGGAAGAGACCCAGTACTTC
CDR3aa: CASSFSDREETQYF
abundance: once
d_gene: TRBD1
v_gene: TRBV5-4
j_gene: TRBJ2-5

CDR3nt: TGCAGTGCGAGACAGGAAGAAAAACTGTTTTTT
CDR3aa: CSARQEEKLFF
abundance: -
d_gene: -
v_gene: TRBV20-1
j_gene: TRBJ1-4

CDR3nt: TGCAGCGTTGAAATCGCGGCTTACGAGCAGTACTTC
CDR3aa: CSVEIAAYEQYF
abundance: -
d_gene: -
v_gene: TRBV29-1
j_gene: TRBJ2-7

CDR3nt: TGTGCCAGCATTGGGGGGAGGAGGAACACTGAAGCTTTCTTT
CDR3aa: CASIGGRRNTEAFF
abundance: -
d_gene: -
v_gene: TRBV6-5
j_gene: TRBJ1-1

CDR3nt: TGTGCCAGCAGCCCTACGGTGCGGCGGGGGTACAATGAGCAGTTCTTC
CDR3aa: CASSPTVRRGYNEQFF
abundance: -
d_gene: TRBD2
v_gene: TRBV11-2
j_gene: TRBJ2-1

CDR3nt: TGTGCCAGCAGCGTGGCGGGGGGAAAACAAGAGACCCAGTACTTC
CDR3aa: CASSVAGGKQETQYF
abundance: -
d_gene: TRBD2
v_gene: TRBV9
j_gene: TRBJ2-5

CDR3nt: TGCGCCAGCAGCCGGGGACTAGCGGGAGTCACCGGGGAGCTGTTTTTT
CDR3aa: CASSRGLAGVTGELFF
abundance: -
d_gene: TRBD2
v_gene: TRBV5-1
j_gene: TRBJ2-2

CDR3nt: TGCGCCAGCAGCCAAGATCGAGCGGGATACGAGCAGTACTTC
CDR3aa: CASSQDRAGYEQYF
abundance: -
d_gene: TRBD2
v_gene: TRBV4-3
j_gene: TRBJ2-7

CDR3nt: TGCAGCGTTGACTCAGCGGGGTCCGACAATGAGCAGTTCTTC
CDR3aa: CSVDSAGSDNEQFF
abundance: -
d_gene: TRBD2
v_gene: TRBV29-1
j_gene: TRBJ2-1

CDR3nt: TGTGCCAGCAGTGAGGGACAGGGGATGAACACTGAAGCTTTCTTT
CDR3aa: CASSEGQGMNTEAFF
abundance: -
d_gene: TRBD1
v_gene: TRBV6-1
j_gene: TRBJ1-1

CDR3nt: TGTGCCAGCAGCAGTGATGGAGCGAACACTGAAGCTTTCTTT
CDR3aa: CASSSDGANTEAFF
abundance: -
d_gene: -
v_gene: TRBV7-3
j_gene: TRBJ1-1

CDR3nt: TGTGCCAGCAGCCCGCTAGGGGGGGGTATAAGTAATGAAAAACTGTTTTTT
CDR3aa: CASSPLGGGISNEKLFF
abundance: -
d_gene: -
v_gene: TRBV7-2
j_gene: TRBJ1-4

CDR3nt: TGCAGTGCGGGGGCGGACACCATATATTTT
CDR3aa: CSAGADTIYF
abundance: -
d_gene: -
v_gene: TRBV20-1
j_gene: TRBJ1-3

CDR3nt: TGTGCCAGTAGTAAACCCGGTGATCAGGTTTTT
CDR3aa: CASSKPGDQVF
abundance: few
d_gene: -
v_gene: TRBV19
j_gene: TRBJ2-2

CDR3nt: TGTGCCAGCAGCATCAATAAAATTTCCGCGACGCAGTATTTT
CDR3aa: CASSINKISATQYF
abundance: -
d_gene: -
v_gene: TRBV7-9
j_gene: TRBJ2-3

CDR3nt: TGTGCCAGCAGATCAGGGGATTATAGCAATCAGCCCCAGCATTTT
CDR3aa: CASRSGDYSNQPQHF
abundance: -
d_gene: -
v_gene: TRBV6-5
j_gene: TRBJ1-5

CDR3nt: TGTGCCAGCAGCGTAGACAGGTTTAGCTCCTACAATGAGCAGTTCTTC
CDR3aa: CASSVDRFSSYNEQFF
abundance: -
d_gene: -
v_gene: TRBV9
j_gene: TRBJ2-1

CDR3nt: TGTGCCAGTAGTATTAGCTTCACCGTGGACTATGGCTACACCTTC
CDR3aa: CASSISFTVDYGYTF
abundance: -
d_gene: -
v_gene: TRBV19
j_gene: TRBJ1-2

CDR3nt: TGTGCCAGCAGCTTTCCAGGGGGAGAGACCCAGTACTTC
CDR3aa: CASSFPGGETQYF
abundance: -
d_gene: TRBD1
v_gene: TRBV7-9
j_gene: TRBJ2-5

CDR3nt: TGTGCCAGCAGCCAAGACCAAACAGGGTCCAGAACCACTAACTATGGCTACACCTTC
CDR3aa: CASSQDQTGSRTTNYGYTF
abundance: -
d_gene: -
v_gene: TRBV4-2
j_gene: TRBJ1-2

CDR3nt: TGTGCCAGCAGACAGGGTTTAGGTGAAAAACTGTTTTTT
CDR3aa: CASRQGLGEKLFF
abundance: -
d_gene: TRBD1
v_gene: TRBV18
j_gene: TRBJ1-4